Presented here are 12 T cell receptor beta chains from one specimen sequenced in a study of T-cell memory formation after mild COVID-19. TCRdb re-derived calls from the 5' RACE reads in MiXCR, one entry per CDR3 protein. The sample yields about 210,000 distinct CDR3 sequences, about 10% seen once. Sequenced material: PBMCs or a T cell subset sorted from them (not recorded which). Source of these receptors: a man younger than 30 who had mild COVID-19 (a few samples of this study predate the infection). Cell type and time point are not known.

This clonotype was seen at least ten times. DNA of the CDR3: TGTGCCAGCAGTTACCGCCGACTAGTCCCCATTACGAACACCGGGGAGCTGTTTTTT. Protein product: CASSYRRLVPITNTGELFF. This rearrangement joins TRBV6-2 or TRBV6-3 to TRBJ2-2; D may be TRBD2 (6 bases). In germline, CDR1 is MNHEY, CDR2 SVGEGT. The CDR3 contains 19 residues. Between the trimmed V and J ends, which lost 2 bases and 0 bases, there was a span of 19 bases.

CDR3 protein: CASSFGGADEKLFF. Here the CDR3 DNA reads TGCGCCAGCAGCTTTGGGGGCGCGGATGAAAAACTGTTTTTT. The rearrangement joins TRBV5-1 to TRBJ1-4; D perhaps matches TRBD1 (6 bases). Trimming shortened V by 2 bases and J by 6 bases, and 11 bases separated the two germline ends. Germline V gene lookup returns CDR1 SGHRS and CDR2 YFSETQ. The CDR3 is 14 residues long.

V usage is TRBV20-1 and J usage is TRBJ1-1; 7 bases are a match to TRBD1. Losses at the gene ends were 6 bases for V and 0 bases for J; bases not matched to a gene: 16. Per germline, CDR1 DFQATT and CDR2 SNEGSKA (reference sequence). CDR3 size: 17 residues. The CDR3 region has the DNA TGCAGTGCCACACCCGGGCAGGGGGTACCAGTGAACACTGAAGCTTTCTTT. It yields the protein CSATPGQGVPVNTEAFF.

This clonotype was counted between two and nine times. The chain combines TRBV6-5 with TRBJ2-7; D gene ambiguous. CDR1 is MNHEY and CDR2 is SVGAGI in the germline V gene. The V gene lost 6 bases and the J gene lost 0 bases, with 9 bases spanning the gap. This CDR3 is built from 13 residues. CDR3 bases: TGTGCCAGCAGCAAAGGTTACTCCTACGAGCAGTACGTC. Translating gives CASSKGYSYEQYV.

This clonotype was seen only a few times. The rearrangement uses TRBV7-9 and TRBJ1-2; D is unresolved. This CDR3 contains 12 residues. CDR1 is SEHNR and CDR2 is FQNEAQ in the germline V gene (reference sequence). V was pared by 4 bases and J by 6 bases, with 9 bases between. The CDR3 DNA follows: TGTGCCAGCAGCTCCCCGACGGATGGCTACACCTTC. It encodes CASSSPTDGYTF. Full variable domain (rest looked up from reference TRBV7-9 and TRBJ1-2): DTGVSQNPRHKITKRGQNVTFRCDPISEHNRLYWYRQTLGQGPEFLTYFQNEAQLEKSRLLSDRFSAERPKGSFSTLEIQRTEQGDSAMYLCASSSPTDGYTFGSGTRLTVV.

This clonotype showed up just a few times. CDR3 nucleotides: TGTGCCAGCGGTAGGACTAGCGGGGGGTCGAATGAGCAGTTCTTC. Protein sequence: CASGRTSGGSNEQFF. V is TRBV4-2 and J is TRBJ2-1; 14 nucleotides agree with TRBD2. The length of the CDR3 is 15 residues. In germline, CDR1 is LGHNA, CDR2 YNFKEQ. J lost 7 bases, V lost 8 bases, and 7 bases had no gene match.

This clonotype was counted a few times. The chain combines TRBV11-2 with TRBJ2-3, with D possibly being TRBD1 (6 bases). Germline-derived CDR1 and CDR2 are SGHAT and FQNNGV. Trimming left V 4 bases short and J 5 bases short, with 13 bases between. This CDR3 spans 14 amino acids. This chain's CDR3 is CASSYSTGRDTQYF. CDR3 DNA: TGTGCCAGCAGCTACTCGACAGGACGAGATACGCAGTATTTT.

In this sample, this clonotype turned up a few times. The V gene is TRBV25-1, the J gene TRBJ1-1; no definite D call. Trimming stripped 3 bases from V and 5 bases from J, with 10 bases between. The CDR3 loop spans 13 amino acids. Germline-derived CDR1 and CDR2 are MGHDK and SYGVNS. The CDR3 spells CASSDQRGTEAFF. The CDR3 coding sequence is TGTGCCAGCAGTGACCAACGAGGAACTGAAGCTTTCTTT.

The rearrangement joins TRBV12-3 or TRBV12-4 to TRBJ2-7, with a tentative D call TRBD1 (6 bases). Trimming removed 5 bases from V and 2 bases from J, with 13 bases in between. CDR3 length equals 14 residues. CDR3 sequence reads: CASSPQGLPYEQYF. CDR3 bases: TGTGCCAGCAGTCCCCAGGGGTTACCCTACGAGCAGTACTTC.

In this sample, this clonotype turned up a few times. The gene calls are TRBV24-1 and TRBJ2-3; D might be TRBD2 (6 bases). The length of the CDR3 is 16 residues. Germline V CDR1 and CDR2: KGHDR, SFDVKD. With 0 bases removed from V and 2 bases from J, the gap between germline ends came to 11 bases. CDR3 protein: CATSDLGGTPTDTQYF. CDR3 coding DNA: TGTGCCACCAGTGATTTGGGGGGGACCCCCACAGATACGCAGTATTTT.

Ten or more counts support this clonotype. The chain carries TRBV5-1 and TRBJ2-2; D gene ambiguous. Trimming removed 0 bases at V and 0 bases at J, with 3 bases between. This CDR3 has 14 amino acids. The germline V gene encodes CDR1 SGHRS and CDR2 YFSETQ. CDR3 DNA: TGCGCCAGCAGCTTGGAAGCGAACACCGGGGAGCTGTTTTTT. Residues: CASSLEANTGELFF.

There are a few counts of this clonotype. This CDR3 reads CASRRDRGYTDTQYF. The CDR3, as DNA: TGTGCCAGCCGCCGGGACAGGGGGTACACAGATACGCAGTATTTT. V is TRBV2 and J is TRBJ2-3; 11 positions agree with TRBD1. This CDR3 contains 15 residues. The V gene's germline CDR1 is SNHLY and CDR2 FYNNEI. V gave up 8 bases and J gave up 2 bases; unmatched junction bases: 6.